This entry lists 6 T cell receptor beta chains sequenced from one sample in a study of T cell clones after liver transplantation (dated by TCRdb to the late 2010s). The method behind the library was the immunoSEQ multiplex PCR assay. The table comes from immuneACCESS by way of TCRdb, which keeps in-frame sequences with V and J called. Part of the clones is missing from these tables; in studies checked, under half for an unresolved V gene and the rest for unknown reasons. The sample table shows around 35,000 clones, and around 95% are seen once. Jointly, the top ten make up roughly 25% of the sample. The sequencing here drew on CD8+ T cells from blood, taken 12 months after liver transplant. These receptors all stem from a human patient who received a liver transplant. The graft donor may be the source of some T cells after a transplant.

The chain couples TRBV15 to TRBJ2-5, with D perhaps TRBD2 (5 bases). The V gene's germline CDR1 is LNHNV and CDR2 YYDKDF (reference sequence). Trimming took off 6 bases at V and 5 bases at J, with 13 bases between the two ends. There are 13 residues in the CDR3. CDR3 nucleotides: TGTGCCACCAGTAAGTGGGGAGAGGAGACCCAGTACTTC. Protein product: CATSKWGEETQYF.

The chain is built from TRBV7-6 and TRBJ1-1; D remains ambiguous. V lost 0 bases to trimming and J lost 1 base, with 12 bases between them. This CDR3 is 16 amino acids long. Germline loops: CDR1 SGHVS, CDR2 FNYEAQ. The chain's CDR3 is CASSLAAAAENTEAFF. In nucleotides, the CDR3 is TGTGCCAGCAGCTTAGCGGCGGCCGCTGAGAACACTGAAGCTTTCTTT.

This clone was observed a single time. This rearrangement joins TRBV7-2 to TRBJ1-2; possible D gene TRBD1, 5 bases. Germline CDR1 SGHTA, CDR2 FQGNSA. V lost 5 bases to trimming and J lost 7 bases, with 17 bases between them. The CDR3 totals 14 residues. Here the CDR3 reads CASSPPDRLSGYTF. The CDR3 DNA reads TGTGCCAGCAGCCCCCCAGACAGATTGAGTGGCTACACCTTC.

This clone has only one observation. The CDR3: CASSFGQGNNQPQHF. The CDR3 DNA follows: TGTGCCAGCAGTTTTGGTCAGGGGAACAATCAGCCCCAGCATTTT. The rearrangement joins TRBV28 to TRBJ1-5; weak D call: TRBD1 (6 bases). The ends were cut back, 3 bases at V and 3 bases at J, with 12 bases in the middle. This CDR3 contains 15 residues. Germline lookup yields CDR1 MDHEN and CDR2 SYDVKM.

The rearrangement links TRBV28 to TRBJ2-5; D uncertain. Germline V CDR1 and CDR2: MDHEN, SYDVKM. The CDR3 contains 14 residues. Trimming pared 4 bases from V and 4 bases from J, leaving 13 bases between. Here the CDR3 DNA reads TGTGCCAGCAGTTCATCATACACGGGAGAGACCCAGTACTTC. Its translation: CASSSSYTGETQYF. The variable domain in full, with the rest retrieved from reference TRBV28 and TRBJ2-5, is DVKVTQSSRYLVKRTGEKVFLECVQDMDHENMFWYRQDPGLGLRLIYFSYDVKMKEKGDIPEGYSVSREKKERFSLILESASTNQTSMYLCASSSSYTGETQYFGPGTRLLVL.

J is TRBJ2-7 and V is TRBV7-2; 13 bases agree with TRBD2. There are 15 residues in the CDR3. Trimming cost V 4 bases and J 1 base; bases outside gene matches: 1. Germline V CDR1 and CDR2: SGHTA, FQGNSA. The CDR3 DNA sequence: TGTGCCAGCAGCTGGACTAGCGGGAGTTCCTACGAGCAGTACTTC. Translation gives CASSWTSGSSYEQYF. The full variable domain, completed using reference TRBV7-2 and TRBJ2-7, is GAGVSQSPSNKVTEKGKDVELRCDPISGHTALYWYRQSLGQGLEFLIYFQGNSAPDKSGLPSDRFSAERTGGSVSTLTIQRTQQEDSAVYLCASSWTSGSSYEQYFGPGTRLTVT.